The present T cell receptor (beta chain) was sequenced within a study of blood T cell repertoires in COVID-19. The overall study: COVID-19 samples collected from the United States, Italy and Spain covered acute and convalescent phases. The analysed material was cDNA or gDNA that came from T cells, B-cell-depleted T cells, or PBMCs.

V was clipped by 4 bases and J by 0 bases, with 11 bases between them. Looked up from germline, CDR1 is SGHKS and CDR2 is YYEKEE (reference sequence). The CDR3 has 15 residues. Methods used by the authors: Cell counts per sample came from amplifying reference gene primers. Measured with immunoSEQ multiplex PCR; TCRdb has only the in-frame clones, and not every one. The D gene and trimming were derived from the DNA, and the V and J assignments and clone size from that table. The table has 200,000 or so clones, around four fifths seen once. Sequences were obtained from peripheral blood. This clonotype was sampled from a human donor in a cohort sampled during active COVID-19. The chain has TRBV5-5 and TRBJ2-1; D might be TRBD2 (5 bases). In DNA, the CDR3 is TGTGCCAGCAGCGCGGAGGCGACCTCCTACAATGAGCAGTTCTTC. It specifies CASSAEATSYNEQFF. Looking up the rest from reference TRBV5-5 and TRBJ2-1 gives the full variable domain: DAGVTQSPTHLIKTRGQQVTLRCSPISGHKSVSWYQQVLGQGPQFIFQYYEKEERGRGNFPDRFSARQFPNYSSELNVNALLLGDSALYLCASSAEATSYNEQFFGPGTRLTVL.